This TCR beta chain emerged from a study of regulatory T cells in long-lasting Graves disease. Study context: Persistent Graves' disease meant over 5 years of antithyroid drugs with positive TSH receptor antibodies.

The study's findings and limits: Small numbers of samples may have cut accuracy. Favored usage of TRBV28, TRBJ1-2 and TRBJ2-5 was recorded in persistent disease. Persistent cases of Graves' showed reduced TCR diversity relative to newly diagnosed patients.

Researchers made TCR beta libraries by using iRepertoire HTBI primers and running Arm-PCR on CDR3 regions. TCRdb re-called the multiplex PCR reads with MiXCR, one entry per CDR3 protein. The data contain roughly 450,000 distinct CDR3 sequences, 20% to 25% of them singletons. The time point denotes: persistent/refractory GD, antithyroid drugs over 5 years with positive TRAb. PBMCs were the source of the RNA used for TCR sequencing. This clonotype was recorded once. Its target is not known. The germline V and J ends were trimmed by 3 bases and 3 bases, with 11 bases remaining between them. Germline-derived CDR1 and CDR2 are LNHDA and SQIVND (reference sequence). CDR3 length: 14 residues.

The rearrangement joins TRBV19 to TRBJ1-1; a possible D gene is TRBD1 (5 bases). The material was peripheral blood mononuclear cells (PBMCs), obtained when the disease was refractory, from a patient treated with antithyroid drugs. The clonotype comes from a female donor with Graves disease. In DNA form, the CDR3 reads TGTGCCAGTAGTATCCGACGGGGGGACACTGAAGCTTTCTTT. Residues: CASSIRRGDTEAFF.